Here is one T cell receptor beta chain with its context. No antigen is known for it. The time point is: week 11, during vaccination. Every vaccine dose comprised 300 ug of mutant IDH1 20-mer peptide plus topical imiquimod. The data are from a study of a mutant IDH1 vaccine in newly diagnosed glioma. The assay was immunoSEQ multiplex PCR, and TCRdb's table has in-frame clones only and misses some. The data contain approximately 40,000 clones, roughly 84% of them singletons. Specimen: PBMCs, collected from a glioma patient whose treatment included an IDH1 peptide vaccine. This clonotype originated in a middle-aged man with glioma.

DNA of the CDR3: TGTGCCAGCAGCGTATCGACGGGACTAGCCGGGGAGCTGTTTTTT. It translates to CASSVSTGLAGELFF. The gene calls are TRBV9 and TRBJ2-2; 8 bases line up with TRBD2. Germline V gene sequence: CDR1 SGDLS, CDR2 YYNGEE. This CDR3 comprises 15 residues. After removal of 1 base from V and 6 bases from J, the junction contained 5 bases not matched to a gene.